This TCR beta chain was recovered during a study of monozygotic twins with inflammatory bowel disease (dated by TCRdb to about 2019). For the wider study: In total, 28 monozygotic twin pairs made up the full study: 19 Danish pairs, all IBD-discordant, plus nine German pairs, of which four were IBD-concordant and five were IBD-discordant. Each individual had, on average, about 151 000 unique TCRalpha sequences and 181 000 unique TCRbeta sequences available for analysis. Within discordant pairs, disease-associated traits were sought mainly by comparing IBD patients with their genetically identical healthy co-twins.

Notes on this clonotype: Its antigen target is currently unknown.

Measured from the cysteine to the phenylalanine, the CDR3 is 13 residues long. The protein alone is recorded here. In the germline V gene (reference sequence), CDR1 corresponds to LGHDT and CDR2 to YNNKEL. From each donor, a roughly 2.5 ml peripheral blood sample was collected into PAXgene tubes and stored at -80 degrees C. Total RNA was isolated from whole blood with the PAXgene blood miRNA kit on an automated QIAcube, without T cell sorting. Peripheral blood from monozygotic twin pairs concordant or discordant for inflammatory bowel disease was subjected to deep TCRalpha and TCRbeta repertoire profiling with unique molecular barcoding. Smoking habits were recorded for all twin pairs, with individuals classified as current, former or never smokers. Points the paper makes about the study in general: Because patients received different immunosuppressive treatments, the repertoires may have picked up extra background noise and variability between individuals. IBD patients had lower TCRbeta repertoire diversity, measured by the inverse Simpson index, than their healthy co-twins. No single strong signal or clonotype linked to IBD turned up in the results, so the idea that one exists was not supported. Compared with healthy twins, IBD patients shared fewer clonotypes with other individuals, and the difference was most pronounced in patients with signs of disease activity. No difference in repertoire similarity was observed between concordant and discordant twins, possibly owing to limited statistical power. The analysis was unable to tell apart different T cell subtypes.

Preparation of the library involved 5' RACE. For each TCR library, 3,500 to 4,500 ng of total RNA was used. cDNA was synthesized with SMARTScribe reverse transcriptase in eight separate reactions per sample. During cDNA synthesis, template switching introduced unique molecular identifiers that contained a 6-nucleotide sample barcode. Two nested PCRs of about 15 and 9 cycles amplified the TCRalpha and TCRbeta cDNA, and bead purification followed each PCR. Before amplification, the cDNA was both treated with uracil DNA-glycosylase and purified with the QIAquick PCR purification kit. The second PCR added Illumina TruSeq-compatible adapters along with sample-specific barcodes. Library quality and concentration were assessed using TapeStation and Qubit, and roughly 5.5 ng of each library was pooled. Pooled libraries were sequenced on an Illumina HiSeq2500 single-index Rapid Run with 2 x 100 bp reads and custom sequencing primers. The paper's data handling went like this. PCR and sequencing errors were corrected by UMI-based consensus assembly using MiGEC version 1.2.6. MiXCR version 2.1.1 handled V(D)J alignment, clonotype assembly and CDR3 extraction. To normalise gene usage, clonotype sharing and MAIT/NKT TCR abundance, the analysis used the top 1000, 10 000 and 20 000 clonotypes per sample. Diversity was computed as the inverse Simpson index with the vegan R package after downsampling to 27 000 UMIs. Paired Mann-Whitney U tests were applied to discordant twin pairs, with Benjamini-Hochberg correction for multiple testing. TCRdb reprocessed the sequencing reads and holds a single record per CDR3 protein sequence, with no DNA. These V and J calls rely on TCRdb rather than the paper's analysis. Per the sample table, the count is over 120,000 distinct CDR3 sequences. The ten biggest clones cover 0.95% to 1.5% of the sample.

The sequence was collected from a human donor with ulcerative colitis or Crohn's disease, or a healthy co-twin of an affected twin (not recorded which). The sample was blood. This receptor chain uses TRBV3-1 and TRBJ2-1. The CDR3: CASSQKWMGEQFF.